This T cell receptor beta chain was identified in a study of T-cell reconstitution after alpha-beta-depleted transplantation in children. A library of TCRbeta sequences, prepared with unique molecular identifiers, was generated. TCRdb re-called the PCR reads with MiXCR, one entry per CDR3 protein. Found here are approximately 240,000 distinct CDR3 sequences, 9.7% of them singletons; the top ten hold approximately 5%. This clonotype has a count of ten or more. There are 15 residues in the CDR3. V shed 4 bases and J 0 bases; nucleotides not matched to a gene: 4. The germline CDR1 and CDR2 sequences are SGHRS and YFSETQ.

The clonotype comes from a human donor who donated a stem cell graft to a child with SCID. The genes are TRBV5-1 and TRBJ2-1, with 7 positions matching TRBD1. The starting material was PBMCs from the stem cell graft donor, obtained from the stem cell graft. CDR3 in amino acids: CASSQTGTSYNEQFF. The CDR3 bases are TGCGCCAGCAGCCAGACAGGGACCTCCTACAATGAGCAGTTCTTC.